Sequencing of this TCR beta chain was carried out in a study of beta chain features in type 1 diabetes. Across the whole study: Summed over all samples, the examined sorted cells came to roughly 110,000,000.

To note about this clone: Antigen unknown.

TCRB transcripts that were expressed got sequenced, as all of the isolated RNA had been reverse transcribed. Produced via immunoSEQ multiplex PCR; TCRdb's table is partial and in-frame only. The sample contains 130,000 to 150,000 clones, 6.9% of which appear only once. CDR1 SGHVS and CDR2 FNYEAQ come from the germline V gene. The CDR3 is 13 residues long. The J segment lost 10 bases and the V segment lost 7 bases, leaving 9 bases of the junction unmatched. General observations from the study: Reads derived from cDNA could over-represent cells showing high TCR expression. A greater similarity of naive, central memory and Treg TCRB repertoires was seen among patients than among healthy donors.

Sequencing used central memory CD4+ T cells from blood. The sequence derives from a woman aged 25-40 years in good health. The chain recombines TRBV7-6 with TRBJ2-1; 8 positions match TRBD2. The CDR3 sequence: CASTRREAGEQFF. DNA of the CDR3: TGTGCCAGCACTCGGCGGGAGGCGGGGGAGCAGTTCTTC.